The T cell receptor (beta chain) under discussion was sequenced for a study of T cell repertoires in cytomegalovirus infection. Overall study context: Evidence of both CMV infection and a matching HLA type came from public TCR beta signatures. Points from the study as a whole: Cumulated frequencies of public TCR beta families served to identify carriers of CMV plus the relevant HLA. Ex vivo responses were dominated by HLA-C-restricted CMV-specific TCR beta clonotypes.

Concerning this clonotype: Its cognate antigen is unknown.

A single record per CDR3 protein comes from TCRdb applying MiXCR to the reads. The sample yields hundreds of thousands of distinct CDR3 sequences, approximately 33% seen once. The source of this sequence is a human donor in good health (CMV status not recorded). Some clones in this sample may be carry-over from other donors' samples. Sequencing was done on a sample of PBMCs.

CDR3 coding DNA: TGTGCCAGCTCAGGAGTAAGTTCGAGCTACAATGAGCAGTTCTTC. It specifies CASSGVSSSYNEQFF. The chain is built from TRBV18 and TRBJ2-1, with D uncertain. Germline values: CDR1 KGHSH, CDR2 LQKENI. The CDR3 has 15 amino acids. V gave up 5 bases and J gave up 3 bases, with 14 bases separating them.